These T cell receptor beta chains were read from a single sample in a study of cytotoxic CD8 clonotypes in ibrutinib-treated CLL. The method was immunoSEQ multiplex PCR; TCRdb's version includes in-frame clones alone and lacks a portion of them. The table shows 150,000 to 250,000 clones, with approximately 72% occurring only once. The sample was PBMCs, taken after 24 months of ibrutinib treatment. Receptors were obtained from a human donor with chronic lymphocytic leukemia. Both conserved end residues are part of each CDR3. D genes are given only for firm matches. Size is stated for part of the rows, as once, few or many counts, or as a class when the clone is expanded.

V	D	length	J	size	CDR3	DNA
TRBV7-9	TRBD1	15	TRBJ1-2	NA	CASSPGQLTTYGYTF	TGTGCCAGCAGCCCGGGACAGCTAACCACCTATGGCTACACCTTC
TRBV5-1	TRBD2	19	TRBJ2-4	NA	CASSPPGLAGGLAKNIQYF	TGCGCCAGCAGCCCTCCAGGACTAGCGGGAGGGTTGGCCAAAAACATTCAGTACTTC
TRBV28	NA	13	TRBJ1-2	once	CASSSPGNYGYTF	TGTGCCAGCAGTTCCCCAGGGAACTATGGCTACACCTTC
TRBV7-2	NA	14	TRBJ2-5	few	CASSLALVGGTQYF	TGTGCCAGCAGCTTAGCTCTCGTGGGTGGGACCCAGTACTTC
TRBV7-2	NA	15	TRBJ2-1	NA	CASSLRGGGPGEQFF	TGTGCCAGCAGCTTAAGAGGTGGGGGACCAGGTGAGCAGTTCTTC
TRBV6-6	TRBD1	15	TRBJ2-3	NA	CASSRTGGALQVQYF	TGTGCCAGCAGTAGGACAGGGGGCGCTTTGCAGGTGCAGTATTTT
TRBV7-2	NA	16	TRBJ2-4	NA	CASSKYNSLAKNIQYF	TGTGCCAGCAGCAAGTACAACTCGCTAGCCAAAAACATTCAGTACTTC
TRBV14	NA	14	TRBJ2-7	NA	CASSQVDRPYEQYF	TGTGCCAGCAGCCAAGTAGACAGACCCTACGAGCAGTACTTC
TRBV9	TRBD1	15	TRBJ2-7	NA	CASSSAGTGLDEQYF	TGTGCCAGCAGCTCAGCCGGGACAGGGCTCGACGAGCAGTACTTC
TRBV5-6	NA	14	TRBJ2-2	NA	CASSRVSNTGELFF	TGTGCCAGCAGCCGCGTCTCGAACACCGGGGAGCTGTTTTTT
TRBV7-2	NA	16	TRBJ2-3	NA	CASSLRFGGTTDTQYF	TGTGCCAGCAGTCTTAGGTTTGGCGGGACCACAGATACGCAGTATTTT
TRBV4-2	NA	12	TRBJ2-7	once	CASSRHLYEQYF	TGTGCCAGCAGCCGACACCTCTACGAGCAGTACTTC
TRBV27	TRBD2	14	TRBJ2-7	NA	CASSYRTSGYEQYF	TGTGCCAGCAGTTACAGGACTAGCGGCTACGAGCAGTACTTC
TRBV9	NA	14	TRBJ2-2	NA	CASSPRMDVGELFF	TGTGCCAGCAGCCCCCGAATGGACGTCGGGGAGCTGTTTTTT
TRBV2	NA	14	TRBJ1-5	NA	CASKRSFNIQPQHF	TGTGCCAGCAAGAGGTCGTTTAATATTCAGCCCCAGCATTTT
TRBV2	NA	13	TRBJ1-1	NA	CASNRVMNTEAFF	TGTGCCAGCAACAGGGTCATGAACACTGAAGCTTTCTTT
TRBV4-3	NA	17	TRBJ2-6	NA	CASSQGGRFSGANVLTF	TGCGCCAGCAGCCAAGGGGGGAGGTTCTCTGGGGCCAACGTCCTGACTTTC
TRBV9	TRBD2	16	TRBJ2-1	NA	CASSLRAAGYYNEQFF	TGTGCCAGCAGCCTCCGAGCAGCGGGGTACTACAATGAGCAGTTCTTC
TRBV10-1	TRBD1	14	TRBJ1-5	NA	CASSKGQSNQPQHF	TGCGCCAGCAGTAAGGGACAGAGCAATCAGCCCCAGCATTTT
TRBV14	NA	15	TRBJ2-5	NA	CASSQVHSLQETQYF	TGTGCCAGCAGCCAAGTGCACAGCCTCCAAGAGACCCAGTACTTC
TRBV4-3	TRBD1	18	TRBJ2-7	NA	CASSQEFPGQGLAYEQYF	TGCGCCAGCAGCCAAGAATTCCCTGGACAGGGGCTGGCCTACGAGCAGTACTTC
TRBV11-3	TRBD1	12	TRBJ2-7	few	CASSYTGEEQYF	TGTGCCAGCAGTTACACAGGGGAAGAGCAGTACTTC
TRBV9	TRBD2	16	TRBJ2-5	NA	CASSVGTSGSSETQYF	TGTGCCAGCAGCGTCGGGACTAGCGGGAGTAGTGAGACCCAGTACTTC
TRBV13	NA	15	TRBJ2-3	once	CASTTWGGNTDTQYF	TGTGCCAGCACCACATGGGGCGGAAACACAGATACGCAGTATTTT
TRBV18	TRBD2	16	TRBJ2-2	NA	CASSRGLAGNTGELFF	TGTGCCAGCTCACGGGGACTAGCGGGAAACACCGGGGAGCTGTTTTTT
TRBV6-4	NA	13	TRBJ2-2	NA	CASSETPPGELFF	TGTGCCAGCAGTGAAACGCCTCCCGGGGAGCTGTTTTTT
TRBV27	TRBD2	19	TRBJ2-7	NA	CASSPQILGVRGWLYEQYF	TGTGCCAGCAGTCCACAGATACTCGGAGTGCGGGGGTGGCTCTACGAGCAGTACTTC